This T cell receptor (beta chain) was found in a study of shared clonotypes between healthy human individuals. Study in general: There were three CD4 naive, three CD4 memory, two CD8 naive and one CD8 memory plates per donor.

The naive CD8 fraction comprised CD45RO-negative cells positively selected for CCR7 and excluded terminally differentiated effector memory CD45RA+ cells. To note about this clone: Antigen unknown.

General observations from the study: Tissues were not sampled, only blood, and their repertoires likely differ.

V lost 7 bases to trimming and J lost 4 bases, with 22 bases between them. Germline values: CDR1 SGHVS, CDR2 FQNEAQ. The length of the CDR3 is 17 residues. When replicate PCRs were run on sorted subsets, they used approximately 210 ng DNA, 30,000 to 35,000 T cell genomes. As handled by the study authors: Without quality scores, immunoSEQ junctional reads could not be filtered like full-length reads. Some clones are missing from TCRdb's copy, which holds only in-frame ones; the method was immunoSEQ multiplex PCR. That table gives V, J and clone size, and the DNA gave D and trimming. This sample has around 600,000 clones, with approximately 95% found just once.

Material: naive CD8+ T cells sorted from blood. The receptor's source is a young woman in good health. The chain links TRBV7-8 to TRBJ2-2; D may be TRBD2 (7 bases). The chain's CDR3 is CASMGGDEREGTGELFF. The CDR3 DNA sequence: TGTGCCAGCATGGGGGGCGACGAGCGGGAAGGCACCGGGGAGCTGTTTTTT.